This TCR beta chain was found in a study of blood T cells in healthy people across ages. A sample-barcoded 5' primer and a J-beta primer mix were used in a second PCR of about 7 to 12 cycles. TCRdb called the 5' RACE reads again in MiXCR, with one record for every CDR3 protein. The sample records hundreds of thousands of distinct CDR3 sequences, about 21% being singletons. The CDR3 sequence is 15 residues long. CDR1 is SGHTA, CDR2 FQGNSA, per germline. For this clonotype: Sequence at one end of the junction differs from germline and may be a read error.

The chain is built from TRBV7-2 and TRBJ2-5, with TRBD2 matching 8 bases. Sequenced input: blood. This receptor was obtained from a man between 65 and 85 years old in good health. As DNA, the CDR3 is TGTGCCGGCAGCTTAGTGGCGGGAGGTCGAGAGACCCAGTACTTC. The encoded protein is CAGSLVAGGRETQYF.